Below are 5 T cell receptor beta chains sequenced from a single sample in a study of blood T cell repertoires in COVID-19. The assay was immunoSEQ multiplex PCR, and TCRdb's table has in-frame clones only and misses some. The sample holds about 140,000 clones, approximately 81% seen once. Sequenced material: PBMCs or T cells enriched from blood (not recorded which). All receptors derive from a man between 40 and 49 years old with acute COVID-19.

V usage is TRBV24-1 and J usage is TRBJ2-5; D might be TRBD2 (5 bases). The length of the CDR3 is 14 residues. Trimming stripped 4 bases from V and 5 bases from J, with 13 bases between. Germline-derived CDR1 and CDR2 are KGHDR and SFDVKD. The CDR3 is CATSDWTAVETQYF. CDR3 in DNA: TGTGCCACCAGTGACTGGACTGCGGTGGAGACCCAGTACTTC.

This clone came up a few times. The chain couples TRBV29-1 to TRBJ1-1; D gene uncertain. Germline V gene lookup returns CDR1 SQVTM and CDR2 ANQGSEA. V lost 7 bases and J lost 0, with 3 bases in between. The CDR3 spans 10 residues. The CDR3: CSAMNTEAFF. The CDR3 coding sequence is TGCAGCGCTATGAACACTGAAGCTTTCTTT.

The chain has TRBV7-2 and TRBJ1-1; TRBD1 is a possible D gene (5 bases). V shed 4 bases and J shed 3 bases, with 18 bases lying between them. The CDR3 is 16 residues long. Germline values: CDR1 SGHTA, CDR2 FQGNSA. DNA for the CDR3: TGTGCCAGCAGCTCACAGGTTCCTTTCAGGGACACTGAAGCTTTCTTT. Encoded protein: CASSSQVPFRDTEAFF.

V usage is TRBV6-2 or TRBV6-3 and J usage is TRBJ2-2; TRBD1 agrees at 8 bases. Unmatched junction bases numbered 6, after V lost 5 bases and J lost 4 bases. The CDR3 sequence is 15 residues long. Germline loops: CDR1 MNHEY, CDR2 SVGEGT. CDR3 DNA sequence: TGTGCCAGCAGTGACAGGGGCAGCGGCACCGGGGAGCTGTTTTTT. Translation: CASSDRGSGTGELFF.

This sequence joins TRBV28 and TRBJ1-3; 7 nucleotides match TRBD1. CDR1 and CDR2 from the germline V gene are MDHEN and SYDVKM. Losses at the gene ends were 5 bases for V and 6 bases for J; bases not matched to a gene: 7. CDR3 length: 14 residues. The CDR3 DNA reads TGTGCCAGCAGTCCTAGGACAGGTCTAAACACCATATATTTT. Translating it yields CASSPRTGLNTIYF.